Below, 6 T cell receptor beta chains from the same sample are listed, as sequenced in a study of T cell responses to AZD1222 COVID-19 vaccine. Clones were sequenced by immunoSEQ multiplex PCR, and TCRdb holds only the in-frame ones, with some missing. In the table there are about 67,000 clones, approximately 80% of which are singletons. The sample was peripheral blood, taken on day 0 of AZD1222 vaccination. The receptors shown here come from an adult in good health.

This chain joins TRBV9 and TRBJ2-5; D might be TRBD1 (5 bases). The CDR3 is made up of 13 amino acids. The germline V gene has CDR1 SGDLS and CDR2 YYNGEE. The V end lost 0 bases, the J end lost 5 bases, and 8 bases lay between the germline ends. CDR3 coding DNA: TGTGCCAGCAGCGTAGCAGGGTGGGAGACCCAGTACTTC. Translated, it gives CASSVAGWETQYF.

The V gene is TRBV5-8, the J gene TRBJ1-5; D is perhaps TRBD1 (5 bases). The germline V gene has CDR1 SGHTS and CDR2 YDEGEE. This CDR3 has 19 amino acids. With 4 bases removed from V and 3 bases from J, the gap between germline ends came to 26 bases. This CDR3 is CASSPYGWREDNSNQPQHF. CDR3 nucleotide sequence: TGTGCCAGCAGCCCCTATGGTTGGAGGGAGGACAACTCCAATCAGCCCCAGCATTTT.

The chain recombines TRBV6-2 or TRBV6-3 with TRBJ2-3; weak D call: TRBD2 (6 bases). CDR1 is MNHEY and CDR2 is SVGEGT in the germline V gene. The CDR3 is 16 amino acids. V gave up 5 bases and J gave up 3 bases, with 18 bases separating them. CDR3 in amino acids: CASSRLGSGRTDTQYF. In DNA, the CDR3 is TGTGCCAGCAGTCGCCTGGGAAGCGGGCGTACAGATACGCAGTATTTT.

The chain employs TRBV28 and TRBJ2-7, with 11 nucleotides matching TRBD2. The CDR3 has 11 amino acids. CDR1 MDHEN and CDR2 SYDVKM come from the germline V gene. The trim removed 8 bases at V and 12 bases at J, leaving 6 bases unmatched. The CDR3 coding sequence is TGTGCCAGCCTAGCGGGAGGCCAGCCGTACTTC. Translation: CASLAGGQPYF.

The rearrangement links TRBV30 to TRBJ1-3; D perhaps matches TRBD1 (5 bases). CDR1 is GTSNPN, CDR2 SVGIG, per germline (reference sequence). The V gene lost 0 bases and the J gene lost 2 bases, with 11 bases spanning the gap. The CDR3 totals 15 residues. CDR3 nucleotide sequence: TGTGCCTGGAGTGTTAGGTTCAGGGCTGGAAACACCATATATTTT. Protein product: CAWSVRFRAGNTIYF. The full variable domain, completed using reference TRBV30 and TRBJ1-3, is SQTIHQWPATLVQPVGSPLSLECTVEGTSNPNLYWYRQAAGRGLQLLFYSVGIGQISSEVPQNLSASRPQDRQFILSSKKLLLSDSGFYLCAWSVRFRAGNTIYFGEGSWLTVV.

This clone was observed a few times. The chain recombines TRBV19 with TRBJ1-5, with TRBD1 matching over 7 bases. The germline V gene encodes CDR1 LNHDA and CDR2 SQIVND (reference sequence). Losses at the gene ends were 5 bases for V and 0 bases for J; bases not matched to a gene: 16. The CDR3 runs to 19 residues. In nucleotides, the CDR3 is TGTGCCAGTAGTTCAACCGGGACAGATTATTTCTATAGCAATCAGCCCCAGCATTTT. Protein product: CASSSTGTDYFYSNQPQHF.